The next 25 T cell receptor beta chains were all read from a single sample in a study of shared clonotypes between healthy human individuals. TCRdb's copy holds only in-frame clones and misses some; the assay was immunoSEQ multiplex PCR. In the table there are about 2.3 million clones, roughly 90% of which are singletons. The sequenced material came from naive CD4+ T cells from PBMCs. Sample subset: CD45RA+ positively selected. These receptors were taken from a man between 18 and 35 years old in good health. Some clones in this sample may be carry-over from other donors' samples.

This clone was seen a handful of times. The chain joins TRBV29-1 to TRBJ1-1, with TRBD1 matching 7 bases. Trimming at V came to 4 bases and at J to 3 bases, leaving 5 bases not matched to a gene. CDR1 SQVTM and CDR2 ANQGSEA come from the germline V gene. The CDR3 consists of 13 residues. The CDR3 loop is CSVGRGADTEAFF. The CDR3 DNA follows: TGCAGCGTTGGCAGGGGGGCGGACACTGAAGCTTTCTTT.

The rearrangement joins TRBV5-1 to TRBJ2-1; weak D call: TRBD1 (7 bases). The CDR3 is 17 residues long. Germline values: CDR1 SGHRS, CDR2 YFSETQ. The germline V and J ends were trimmed by 0 bases and 6 bases, with 19 bases remaining between them. DNA of the CDR3: TGCGCCAGCAGCTTGGGGAGGGACAGCCATTTCTCCAATGAGCAGTTCTTC. Encoded protein: CASSLGRDSHFSNEQFF.

This chain links TRBV14 with TRBJ2-7; 8 bases match TRBD1. CDR3 length equals 16 residues. Germline V gene sequence: CDR1 SGHDN, CDR2 FVKESK. J lost 3 bases, V lost 1 base, and 8 bases had no gene match. CDR3 residues: CASSQGAGTGVYEQYF. CDR3 bases: TGTGCCAGCAGCCAAGGGGCCGGGACAGGTGTCTACGAGCAGTACTTC.

The chain joins TRBV4-1 to TRBJ2-7; D perhaps matches TRBD1 (6 bases). V was cut by 2 bases and J by 6 bases, with 14 bases left in between. Germline CDR1 MGHRA, CDR2 YSYEKL. CDR3 length: 14 amino acids. CDR3 in amino acids: CASSQTGTIREQYF. CDR3 coding DNA: TGCGCCAGCAGCCAAACCGGGACAATCCGCGAGCAGTACTTC.

The chain carries TRBV19 and TRBJ1-1; D might be TRBD1 (5 bases). The CDR3 extends over 16 amino acids. Germline CDR1 reads LNHDA; CDR2 reads SQIVND (reference sequence). Trimming shortened V by 4 bases and J by 4 bases, and 19 bases separated the two germline ends. CDR3 in DNA: TGTGCCAGTAGTACGATCCAGGGTAGCGGGGGCACTGAAGCTTTCTTT. It encodes CASSTIQGSGGTEAFF.

J is TRBJ2-5 and V is TRBV5-4; the D gene could be TRBD1 or TRBD2 (5 bases each). Between the trimmed V and J ends, which lost 3 bases and 2 bases, there was a span of 8 bases. The CDR3 is 13 amino acids. Germline V CDR1 and CDR2: SGHNT, YYREEE (reference sequence). Written as DNA, the CDR3 is TGTGCCAGCAGCTCGGGACGGCAAGAGACCCAGTACTTC. Protein: CASSSGRQETQYF.

CDR3 loop: CASSLAVSAGVHGTQYF. Written as DNA, the CDR3 is TGTGCCAGCAGCTTAGCAGTTTCAGCGGGAGTACATGGGACCCAGTACTTC. The rearrangement links TRBV7-2 to TRBJ2-5; TRBD2 aligns across 8 bases. The CDR3 covers 17 residues. Per germline, CDR1 SGHTA and CDR2 FQGNSA. V gave up 0 bases and J gave up 7 bases; unmatched junction bases: 13. The whole variable domain, remainder taken from reference TRBV7-2 and TRBJ2-5, is GAGVSQSPSNKVTEKGKDVELRCDPISGHTALYWYRQSLGQGLEFLIYFQGNSAPDKSGLPSDRFSAERTGGSVSTLTIQRTQQEDSAVYLCASSLAVSAGVHGTQYFGPGTRLLVL.

The chain recombines TRBV5-1 with TRBJ2-7, with D perhaps given as TRBD1 or TRBD2 (5 bases each). The V gene's germline CDR1 is SGHRS and CDR2 YFSETQ. V lost 4 bases, J lost 3 bases, and 14 bases lay in between. The CDR3 sequence is 14 residues long. The CDR3 reads CASSTRDGYYEQYF. The DNA of the CDR3 is TGCGCCAGCAGCACCCGGGACGGCTACTACGAGCAGTACTTC.

The chain combines TRBV5-4 with TRBJ2-3, with D uncertain. The CDR3 is made up of 16 amino acids. In germline, CDR1 is SGHNT, CDR2 YYREEE (reference sequence). Trimming took 4 bases from V and 4 from J, leaving 19 bases between them. CDR3 amino acids: CASSLGEPNLADTQYF. Here the CDR3 DNA reads TGTGCCAGCAGCCTAGGTGAGCCGAACCTAGCAGATACGCAGTATTTT.

This chain links TRBV5-1 with TRBJ2-7; D perhaps matches TRBD2 (6 bases). Germline loops: CDR1 SGHRS, CDR2 YFSETQ. The CDR3 totals 15 residues. Deletions cut 1 base from V and 0 bases from J, with 11 bases between. CDR3 nucleotide sequence: TGCGCCAGCAGCTTGTACCGGGGGAGCTCCTACGAGCAGTACTTC. It is translated as CASSLYRGSSYEQYF.

The chain is built from TRBV6-1 and TRBJ2-3; no firm D call. Trimming shortened V by 7 bases and J by 1 base, and 15 bases separated the two germline ends. Germline CDR1 and CDR2: MNHNS and SASEGT. The CDR3 is 15 amino acids. DNA for the CDR3: TGTGCCAGCACCTCCGGATCAAGTCGCACAGATACGCAGTATTTT. Encoded protein: CASTSGSSRTDTQYF.

The chain recombines TRBV29-1 with TRBJ2-7; no clear D gene. Germline assignment: CDR1 SQVTM and CDR2 ANQGSEA. The CDR3 length is 13 residues. Trimming pared 5 bases from V and 4 bases from J, leaving 15 bases between. As DNA, the CDR3 is TGCAGCGTTCTGCCCTTAGGTCCATACGAGCAGTACTTC. Its translation: CSVLPLGPYEQYF.

The genes are TRBV5-1 and TRBJ2-1, with TRBD2 matching over 9 bases. Germline lookup yields CDR1 SGHRS and CDR2 YFSETQ. J gave up 3 bases and V 4 bases, and 8 bases lay outside the gene matches. The CDR3 length is 16 residues. CDR3 DNA sequence: TGCGCCAGCAGCGAAACTAGCGGGCCGTACTACAATGAGCAGTTCTTC. Translation gives CASSETSGPYYNEQFF. The variable domain in full, completed from reference TRBV5-1 and TRBJ2-1, reads KAGVTQTPRYLIKTRGQQVTLSCSPISGHRSVSWYQQTPGQGLQFLFEYFSETQRNKGNFPGRFSGRQFSNSRSEMNVSTLELGDSALYLCASSETSGPYYNEQFFGPGTRLTVL.

The V gene is TRBV6-1, the J gene TRBJ2-3; D possibly corresponds to TRBD2 (5 bases). With 3 bases removed from V and 0 bases from J, the gap between germline ends came to 10 bases. The germline gives CDR1 MNHNS, CDR2 SASEGT. The CDR3 covers 15 residues. In DNA, the CDR3 is TGTGCCAGCAGTGACTGGCGGACTAGCACAGATACGCAGTATTTT. It is translated as CASSDWRTSTDTQYF.

Note on this clone: Distinct nucleotide sequences in the sample also encode this CDR3. V gene TRBV28 combines with J gene TRBJ1-2; TRBD1 agrees at 8 bases. The CDR3 totals 14 residues. V lost 5 bases and J lost 5; bases outside the gene matches: 7. Germline values: CDR1 MDHEN, CDR2 SYDVKM. CDR3 protein: CASSPGGAGYGYTF. The CDR3 DNA reads TGTGCCAGCAGTCCAGGGGGCGCGGGGTATGGCTACACCTTC.

The chain combines TRBV5-1 with TRBJ2-7; 9 bases agree with TRBD2. The CDR3 runs to 15 residues. J was trimmed by 4 bases and V by 0 bases; bases with no gene match: 5. Germline V gives CDR1 SGHRS, CDR2 YFSETQ. CDR3 sequence reads: CASSLDTSGLYEQYF. CDR3 in DNA: TGCGCCAGCAGCTTGGATACTAGCGGGTTGTACGAGCAGTACTTC.

This clone was detected only once. Distinct nucleotide sequences in the sample also encode this CDR3. The chain couples TRBV28 to TRBJ1-2, with 9 bases identical to TRBD1. V lost 4 bases and J lost 3; bases outside the gene matches: 3. Germline V lookup: CDR1 MDHEN, CDR2 SYDVKM. The CDR3 covers 14 residues. CDR3 sequence: CASSSGQGDYGYTF. Here the CDR3 DNA reads TGTGCCAGCAGTTCGGGACAGGGAGACTATGGCTACACCTTC.

The chain is built from TRBV7-3 and TRBJ2-5, with 9 bases matching TRBD2. The junction had 2 bases not matched to a gene; V was cut back by 1 base and J by 2 bases. Germline CDR1 SGHTA, CDR2 FQGTGA. The CDR3 has 15 residues. CDR3 loop: CASSLIAGVQETQYF. Written as DNA, the CDR3 is TGTGCCAGCAGCTTAATAGCGGGAGTACAAGAGACCCAGTACTTC.

The V gene is TRBV9, the J gene TRBJ2-1, with 8 positions matching TRBD2. With V trimmed by 3 bases and J by 6 bases, 14 bases remained unmatched. Germline V gene sequence: CDR1 SGDLS, CDR2 YYNGEE. This CDR3 comprises 17 residues. CDR3 protein: CASSAVTSGGALNEQFF. In nucleotides, the CDR3 is TGTGCCAGCAGCGCGGTAACTAGCGGTGGGGCCCTCAATGAGCAGTTCTTC.

The genes are TRBV30 and TRBJ2-2; D unclear. This CDR3 comprises 16 residues. Germline CDR1 is GTSNPN and CDR2 is SVGIG (reference sequence). The V and J ends lost 0 bases and 4 bases respectively, with 15 bases between them. CDR3 region: CAWSVLLSSFTGELFF. The CDR3 DNA is TGTGCCTGGAGTGTATTGCTGTCTAGTTTCACCGGGGAGCTGTTTTTT.

V gene TRBV10-2 combines with J gene TRBJ2-1; D gene unclear. Germline V gene data show CDR1 as WSHSY and CDR2 as SAAADI. There are 14 residues in the CDR3. V was shortened by 6 bases and J by 7 bases, with 16 bases between the two germline ends. CDR3 sequence reads: CASSATLKTNEQFF. The DNA for the CDR3 is TGCGCCAGCAGCGCAACCCTCAAAACTAATGAGCAGTTCTTC.

This rearrangement joins TRBV7-9 to TRBJ2-7; 11 bases line up with TRBD1. V was clipped by 5 bases and J by 3 bases; unmatched bases: 9. Germline V gene sequence: CDR1 SEHNR, CDR2 FQNEAQ (reference sequence). CDR3 size: 16 residues. CDR3 in amino acids: CASSNPGTGGNYEQYF. In nucleotides, the CDR3 is TGTGCCAGCAGCAACCCCGGGACAGGGGGTAACTACGAGCAGTACTTC.

The chain joins TRBV28 to TRBJ2-7; D call uncertain. This CDR3 contains 13 residues. The germline V and J ends were trimmed by 4 bases and 2 bases, with 9 bases remaining between them. Germline V gene sequence: CDR1 MDHEN, CDR2 SYDVKM. The CDR3 nucleotides read TGTGCCAGCAGTTCCCTCTGGCCCTACGAGCAGTACTTC. Amino acids: CASSSLWPYEQYF.

Comments on this clone: Other DNA sequences in the sample encode the same CDR3. The chain employs TRBV19 and TRBJ1-5; D may be TRBD1 (6 bases). The CDR3 extends over 13 amino acids. Per the germline V gene, CDR1 is LNHDA and CDR2 is SQIVND (reference sequence). The V end lost 3 bases, the J end lost 7 bases, and 10 bases lay between the germline ends. CDR3 loop: CASSINRDQPQHF. The CDR3 DNA reads TGTGCCAGTAGTATCAACAGGGACCAGCCCCAGCATTTT. Full variable domain (missing parts from reference TRBV19 and TRBJ1-5): DGGITQSPKYLFRKEGQNVTLSCEQNLNHDAMYWYRQDPGQGLRLIYYSQIVNDFQKGDIAEGYSVSREKKESFPLTVTSAQKNPTAFYLCASSINRDQPQHFGDGTRLSIL.

The V gene is TRBV6-6, the J gene TRBJ2-7; D tentatively reads TRBD1 or TRBD2 (6 bases each). Germline-derived CDR1 and CDR2 are MNHNY and SVGAGI (reference sequence). This CDR3 has 14 residues. Trimming stripped 2 bases from V and 3 bases from J, with 11 bases between. DNA for the CDR3: TGTGCCAGCAGTTACCCCAGGGGAGGCTACGAGCAGTACTTC. It codes for CASSYPRGGYEQYF.